The clone carrying this T cell receptor (beta chain) has just a few counts. These data belong to a study of blood T cell repertoires in COVID-19. Across the study: Italy, Spain and the United States were the sources of the convalescent and acute COVID-19 samples. The analysed material was cDNA or gDNA that came from T cells, B-cell-depleted T cells, or PBMCs.

Sequencing was performed with immunoSEQ multiplex PCR; in TCRdb, only in-frame clones are kept and a portion is missing. Among over 200,000 clones, 84% were seen once, and the ten largest hold 4% to 5.5%. The TCR sequence derives from a man aged 50 to 60 with active or convalescent COVID-19. Specimen: peripheral blood.

The chain's CDR3 is CAWRNPRQGAGTEAFF. CDR3 sequence (DNA): TGTGCCTGGAGGAACCCCCGACAGGGGGCTGGCACTGAAGCTTTCTTT. The rearrangement links TRBV30 to TRBJ1-1, with 10 bases matching TRBD1. J was trimmed by 4 bases and V by 3 bases; bases with no gene match: 11. The CDR3 loop spans 16 amino acids. CDR1 is GTSNPN and CDR2 is SVGIG in the germline V gene (reference sequence).